A selection of T cell receptor beta chains follows, all from one sample in a study of blood T cell repertoires in COVID-19. TCRdb keeps only in-frame clones here, not all; method: immunoSEQ multiplex PCR. The data contain about 250,000 clones, around 84% of them singletons. The specimen was PBMCs or T cells enriched from blood (not recorded which). The receptors were gathered from a man aged 40-49 years who had recovered from COVID-19. Both conserved end residues are part of each CDR3. Fields, in order: D gene, J gene, V gene, clone size, CDR3 DNA, CDR3 protein. The D gene is left open where the match is weak. Size tells how often a clone was seen (once, few, many) or the class of an expanded clone, and some rows leave it out.

TRBD1	TRBJ1-1	TRBV14	-	TGTGCCAGCAGCCAAGCGGGCAGGGGGCAGGTCACTGAAGCTTTCTTT	CASSQAGRGQVTEAFF
TRBD2	TRBJ2-5	TRBV27	-	TGTGCCAGCAGTACTAGACTAGCGGGAGAGACCCAGTACTTC	CASSTRLAGETQYF
-	TRBJ2-5	TRBV7-8	-	TGTGCCAGCGGCAAACTCGAGACAACTGAGACCCAGTACTTC	CASGKLETTETQYF
TRBD2	TRBJ2-6	TRBV29-1	-	TGCAGCGTCCCCGGGGAGGGCTCTGGGGCCAACGTCCTGACTTTC	CSVPGEGSGANVLTF
TRBD1	TRBJ1-1	TRBV18	-	TGTGCCAGCTTCTCTGACAGGGCGAGCACTGAAGCTTTCTTT	CASFSDRASTEAFF
TRBD2	TRBJ2-3	TRBV9	-	TGTGCCAGCAGCGTAGATACTAGCGGGGGTTTCCGCACAGATACGCAGTATTTT	CASSVDTSGGFRTDTQYF
-	TRBJ2-7	TRBV7-8	-	TGTGCCAGCAGCTTAGGGAACGGGGAACAGTTCGAGCAGTACTTC	CASSLGNGEQFEQYF
-	TRBJ2-3	TRBV6-5	-	TGTGCCAGCAGTTACTCTGGAGGGATGGATACGCAGTATTTT	CASSYSGGMDTQYF
TRBD2	TRBJ2-5	TRBV5-4	-	TGTGCCAGCAGCCGTAGCGGGGGGCAAGAGACCCAGTACTTC	CASSRSGGQETQYF
-	TRBJ2-1	TRBV3-1/TRBV3-2	-	TGTGCCAGCAGCCAAGATCTCGCGGCTTACAATGAGCAGTTCTTC	CASSQDLAAYNEQFF
-	TRBJ2-2	TRBV10-3	-	TGTGCCATCAGGAAGGACAGTAACACCGGGGAGCTGTTTTTT	CAIRKDSNTGELFF
TRBD1	TRBJ1-4	TRBV11-3	-	TGTGCCAGCAGCTTAGGCCGAGGGACAGGAGGGAATGAAAAACTGTTTTTT	CASSLGRGTGGNEKLFF
TRBD2	TRBJ2-3	TRBV27	-	TGTGCCAGCAGTCCACCACGTTCTCTGGCGGGGGGGCTGGCAGATACGCAGTATTTT	CASSPPRSLAGGLADTQYF
TRBD1	TRBJ1-4	TRBV5-5	once	TGTGCCAGCAGCTTAGGACAGGTTAATGAAAAACTGTTTTTT	CASSLGQVNEKLFF
-	TRBJ2-3	TRBV6-5	-	TGTGCCAGCAGTTACTCGACGTCGGGTAGCACAGATACGCAGTATTTT	CASSYSTSGSTDTQYF
TRBD2	TRBJ2-7	TRBV10-1	-	TGCGCCAGCAGTGAGTGGTGGAGCGGGAGGCCCCTTAGCCTAATTCACTACGAGCAGTACTTC	CASSEWWSGRPLSLIHYEQYF
-	TRBJ2-1	TRBV7-8	-	TGTGCCAGCAGCACCTTGCGGAGGACCCCGATGGATGAGCAGTTCTTC	CASSTLRRTPMDEQFF
-	TRBJ1-6	TRBV30	once	TGTGCCTGGAGTGTACTAGGAGGTTTCAGTTCACCCCTCCACTTT	CAWSVLGGFSSPLHF
TRBD1	TRBJ2-7	TRBV29-1	-	TGCAGCGTTAGGACAGGCAGCTCCTACGAGCAGTACTTC	CSVRTGSSYEQYF
-	TRBJ2-1	TRBV5-5	-	TGTGCCAGCAGCTTGGACCCCATAGGGGGTGGGTTCTTC	CASSLDPIGGGFF
-	TRBJ1-2	TRBV27	-	TGTGCCAGCAGTTTATCAGGACAGAATTCTAACTATGGCTACACCTTC	CASSLSGQNSNYGYTF
-	TRBJ1-4	TRBV9	-	TGTGCCAGCCCCTGCGGGGGGACTAATGAAAAACTGTTTTTT	CASPCGGTNEKLFF
-	TRBJ1-1	TRBV6-4	-	TGTGCCAGCAGGTACGGGGAGAACACTGAAGCTTTCTTT	CASRYGENTEAFF
TRBD1	TRBJ1-1	TRBV19	-	TGTGCCAGTAGTATACAGGGGGGCACTGAAGCTTTCTTT	CASSIQGGTEAFF
-	TRBJ2-7	TRBV19	-	TGTGCCACCCGAGGTACATCCTACGAGCAGTACTTC	CATRGTSYEQYF
-	TRBJ2-7	TRBV7-9	-	TGTGCCAGCAGCTTAGGTCGCAGGGGTGCAGAGGAGCAGTACTTC	CASSLGRRGAEEQYF
-	TRBJ1-1	TRBV19	-	TGTGCCAGTAGTTACGCGGGGGCTGAAGCTTTCTTT	CASSYAGAEAFF